This T cell receptor beta chain was documented in a study of Tregs in tolerant kidney transplant recipients. Study in general: The nonmyeloablative bone marrow transplants came from related graft donors, with transient mixed chimerism.

CD4+CD25+CD127- Tregs, CD4+CD25- non-Tregs, CD4 and CD8 cells were sorted. The repertoire was sequenced with immunoSEQ multiplex PCR; TCRdb's copy has only in-frame clones and lacks some. The sample has tens of thousands of clones; less than 90% are singletons. CDR1 and CDR2 (germline): MDHEN, SYDVKM. With 3 bases removed from V and 7 bases from J, the gap between germline ends came to 3 bases. The CDR3 spans 11 residues. The sequences come from CD4+ T cells from blood, collected before the transplant. The receptor was derived from a human donor who received a combined kidney and bone marrow transplant. The genes are TRBV28 and TRBJ1-4; D ambiguous. The CDR3 DNA reads as TGTGCCAGCAGTTTCAGTGAAAAACTGTTTTTT. Its translation: CASSFSEKLFF.